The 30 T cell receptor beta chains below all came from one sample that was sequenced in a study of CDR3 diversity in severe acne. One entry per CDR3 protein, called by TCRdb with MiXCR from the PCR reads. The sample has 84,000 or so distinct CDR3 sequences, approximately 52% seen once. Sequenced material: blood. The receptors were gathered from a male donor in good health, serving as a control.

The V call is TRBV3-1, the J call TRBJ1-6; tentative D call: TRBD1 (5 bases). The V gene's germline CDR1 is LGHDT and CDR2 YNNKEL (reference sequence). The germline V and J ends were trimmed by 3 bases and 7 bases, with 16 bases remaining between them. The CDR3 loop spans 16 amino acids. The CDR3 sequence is CASSQRDLAHNSPLHF. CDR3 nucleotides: TGTGCCAGCAGCCAGAGGGACCTAGCACACAATTCACCCCTCCACTTT. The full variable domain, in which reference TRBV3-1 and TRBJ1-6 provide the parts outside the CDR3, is DTAVSQTPKYLVTQMGNDKSIKCEQNLGHDTMYWYKQDSKKFLKIMFSYNNKELIINETVPNRFSPKSPDKAHLNLHINSLELGDSAVYFCASSQRDLAHNSPLHFGNGTRLTVT.

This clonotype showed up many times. CDR3 amino acids: CASSQDREGYEQYF. CDR3 sequence (DNA): TGTGCCAGCAGTCAGGACCGTGAGGGCTACGAGCAGTACTTC. V is TRBV6-2 or TRBV6-3 and J is TRBJ2-7; D perhaps matches TRBD2 (5 bases). CDR1 is MNHEY, CDR2 SVGEGT, per germline. CDR3 length: 14 residues. Between the trimmed V and J ends, which lost 5 bases and 3 bases, there was a span of 14 bases.

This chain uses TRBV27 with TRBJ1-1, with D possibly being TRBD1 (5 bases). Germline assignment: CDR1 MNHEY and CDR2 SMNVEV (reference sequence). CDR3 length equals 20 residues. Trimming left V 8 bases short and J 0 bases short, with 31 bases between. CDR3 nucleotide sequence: TGTGCCAGCGGTCTATATGGGGCCCCCACAGCAGACATCATGAACACTGAAGCTTTCTTT. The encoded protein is CASGLYGAPTADIMNTEAFF.

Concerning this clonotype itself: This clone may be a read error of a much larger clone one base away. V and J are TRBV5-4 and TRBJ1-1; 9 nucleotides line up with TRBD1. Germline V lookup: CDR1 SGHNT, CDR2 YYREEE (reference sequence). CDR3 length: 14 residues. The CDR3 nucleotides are TGTGCCAGCAGCATAGACAGGGGGAACACTGAAGCTTCCTTT. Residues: CASSIDRGNTEASF.

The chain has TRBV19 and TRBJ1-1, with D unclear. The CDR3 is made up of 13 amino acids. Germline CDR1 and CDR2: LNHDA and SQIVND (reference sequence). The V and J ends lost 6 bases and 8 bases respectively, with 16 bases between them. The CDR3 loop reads CASSETPTVEAFF. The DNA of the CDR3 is TGTGCCAGTAGCGAAACCCCAACAGTAGAAGCTTTCTTT.

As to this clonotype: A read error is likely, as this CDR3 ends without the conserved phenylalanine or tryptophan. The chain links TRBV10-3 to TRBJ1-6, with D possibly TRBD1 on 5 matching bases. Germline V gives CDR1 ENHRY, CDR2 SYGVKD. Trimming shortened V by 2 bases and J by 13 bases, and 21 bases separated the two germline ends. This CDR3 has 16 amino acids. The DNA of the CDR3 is TGTGCCATCAGTGAGATGTGGGAGGGGCAATTCTGGCCCCTCCACCTT. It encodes CAISEMWEGQFWPLHL.

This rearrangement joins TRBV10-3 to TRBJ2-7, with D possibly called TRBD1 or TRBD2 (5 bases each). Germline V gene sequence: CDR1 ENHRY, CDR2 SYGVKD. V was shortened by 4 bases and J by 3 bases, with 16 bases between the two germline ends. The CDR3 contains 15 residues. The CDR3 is CAISGKFGGNYEQYF. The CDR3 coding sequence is TGTGCCATCAGTGGGAAGTTTGGGGGTAACTACGAGCAGTACTTC.

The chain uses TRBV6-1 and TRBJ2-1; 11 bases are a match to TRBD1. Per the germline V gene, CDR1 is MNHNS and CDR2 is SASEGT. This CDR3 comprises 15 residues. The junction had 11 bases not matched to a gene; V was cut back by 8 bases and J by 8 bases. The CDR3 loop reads CASLGDRGAFDEQFF. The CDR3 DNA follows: TGTGCCAGCCTGGGGGACAGGGGGGCATTCGATGAGCAGTTCTTC.

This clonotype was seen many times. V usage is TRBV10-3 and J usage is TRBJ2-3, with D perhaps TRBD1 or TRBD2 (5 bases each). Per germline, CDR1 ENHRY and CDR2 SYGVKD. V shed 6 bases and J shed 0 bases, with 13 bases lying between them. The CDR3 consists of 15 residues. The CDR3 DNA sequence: TGTGCCATCAGCAACCGGGACCACAGCACAGATACGCAGTATTTT. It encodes CAISNRDHSTDTQYF.

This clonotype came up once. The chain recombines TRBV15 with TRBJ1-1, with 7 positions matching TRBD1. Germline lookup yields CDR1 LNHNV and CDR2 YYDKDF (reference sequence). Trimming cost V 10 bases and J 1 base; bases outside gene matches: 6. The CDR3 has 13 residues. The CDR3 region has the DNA TGTGCCATTAGGGACAGCGAGAACACTGAAGCTTTCTTT. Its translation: CAIRDSENTEAFF. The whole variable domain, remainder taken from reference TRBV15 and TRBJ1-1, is DAMVIQNPRYQVTQFGKPVTLSCSQTLNHNVMYWYQQKSSQAPKLLFHYYDKDFNNEADTPDNFQSRRPNTSFCFLDIRSPGLGDTAMYLCAIRDSENTEAFFGQGTRLTVV.

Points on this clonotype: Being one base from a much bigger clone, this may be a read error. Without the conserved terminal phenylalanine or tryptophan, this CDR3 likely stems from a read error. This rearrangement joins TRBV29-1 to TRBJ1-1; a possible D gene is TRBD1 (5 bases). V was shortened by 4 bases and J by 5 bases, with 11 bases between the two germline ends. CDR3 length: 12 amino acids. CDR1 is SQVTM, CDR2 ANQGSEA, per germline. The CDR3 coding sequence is TGCAGCGTTGCGCCGGGGGGTACTGAAGCTTTCCTT. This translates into CSVAPGGTEAFL.

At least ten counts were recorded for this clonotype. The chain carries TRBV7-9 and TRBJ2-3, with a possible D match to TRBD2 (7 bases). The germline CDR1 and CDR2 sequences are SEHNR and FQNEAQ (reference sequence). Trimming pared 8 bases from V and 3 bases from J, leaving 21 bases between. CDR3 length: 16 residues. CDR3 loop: CASGTGPGGTTDTQYF. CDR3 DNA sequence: TGTGCCAGCGGGACCGGGCCCGGGGGGACAACAGATACGCAGTATTTT.

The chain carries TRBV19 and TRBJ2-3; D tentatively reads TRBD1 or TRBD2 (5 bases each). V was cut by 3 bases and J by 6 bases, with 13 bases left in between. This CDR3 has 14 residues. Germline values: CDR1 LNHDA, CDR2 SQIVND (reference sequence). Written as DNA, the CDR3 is TGTGCCAGTAGTATCGGTGGGACGACGGATACGCAGTATTTT. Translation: CASSIGGTTDTQYF.

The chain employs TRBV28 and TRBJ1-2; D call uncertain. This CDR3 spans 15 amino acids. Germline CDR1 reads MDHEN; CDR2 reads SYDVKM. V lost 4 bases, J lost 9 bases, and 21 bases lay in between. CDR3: CASSSKTLYYYRYTF. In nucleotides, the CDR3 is TGTGCCAGCAGTTCCAAGACATTGTACTATTATCGCTACACCTTC.

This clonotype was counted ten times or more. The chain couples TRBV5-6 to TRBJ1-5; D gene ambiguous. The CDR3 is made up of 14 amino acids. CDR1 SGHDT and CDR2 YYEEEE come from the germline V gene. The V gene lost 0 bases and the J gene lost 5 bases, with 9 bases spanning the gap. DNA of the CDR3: TGTGCCAGCAGCTTGGCGGCAGCCGATCAGCCCCAGCATTTT. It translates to CASSLAAADQPQHF. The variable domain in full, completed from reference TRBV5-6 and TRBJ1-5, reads DAGVTQSPTHLIKTRGQQVTLRCSPKSGHDTVSWYQQALGQGPQFIFQYYEEEERQRGNFPDRFSGHQFPNYSSELNVNALLLGDSALYLCASSLAAADQPQHFGDGTRLSIL.

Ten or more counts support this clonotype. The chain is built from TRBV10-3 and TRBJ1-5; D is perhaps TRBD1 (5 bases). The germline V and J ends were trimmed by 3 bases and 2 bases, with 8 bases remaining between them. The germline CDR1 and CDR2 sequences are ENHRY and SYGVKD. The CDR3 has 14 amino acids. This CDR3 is CAISDLGGNQPQHF. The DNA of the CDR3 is TGTGCCATCAGTGATCTAGGGGGCAATCAGCCCCAGCATTTT.

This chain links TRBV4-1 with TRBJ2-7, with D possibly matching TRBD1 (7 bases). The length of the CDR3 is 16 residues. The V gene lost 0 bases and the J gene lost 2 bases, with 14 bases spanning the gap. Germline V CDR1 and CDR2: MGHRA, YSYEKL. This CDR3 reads CASSQEGGQITYEQYF. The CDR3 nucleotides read TGCGCCAGCAGCCAAGAGGGGGGACAGATCACCTACGAGCAGTACTTC.

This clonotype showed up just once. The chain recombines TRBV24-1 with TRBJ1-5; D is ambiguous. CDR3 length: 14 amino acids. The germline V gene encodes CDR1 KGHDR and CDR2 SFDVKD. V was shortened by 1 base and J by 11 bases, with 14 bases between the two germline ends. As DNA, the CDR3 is TGTGCCACCAGTGATTTCGGCAGCCAAGAGACCCAGCATTTT. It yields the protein CATSDFGSQETQHF.

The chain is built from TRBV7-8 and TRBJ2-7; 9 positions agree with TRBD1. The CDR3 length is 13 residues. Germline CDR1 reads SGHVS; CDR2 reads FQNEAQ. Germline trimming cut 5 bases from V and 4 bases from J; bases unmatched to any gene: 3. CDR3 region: CASSHGTGYEQYF. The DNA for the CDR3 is TGTGCCAGCAGCCATGGGACAGGGTACGAGCAGTACTTC.

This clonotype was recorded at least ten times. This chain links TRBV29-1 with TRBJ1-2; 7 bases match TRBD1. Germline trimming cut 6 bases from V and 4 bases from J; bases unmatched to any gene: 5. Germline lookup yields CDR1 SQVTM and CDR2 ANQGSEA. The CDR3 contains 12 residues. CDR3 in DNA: TGCAGCGTCAATACAGGGGCCTATGGCTACACCTTC. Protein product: CSVNTGAYGYTF.

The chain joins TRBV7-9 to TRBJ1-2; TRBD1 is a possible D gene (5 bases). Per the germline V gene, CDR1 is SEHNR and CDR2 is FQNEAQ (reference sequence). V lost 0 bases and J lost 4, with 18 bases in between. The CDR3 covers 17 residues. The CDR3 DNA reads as TGTGCCAGCAGCTTAGCTCGGGGAGGGGAGACTACCTATGGCTACACCTTC. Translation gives CASSLARGGETTYGYTF.

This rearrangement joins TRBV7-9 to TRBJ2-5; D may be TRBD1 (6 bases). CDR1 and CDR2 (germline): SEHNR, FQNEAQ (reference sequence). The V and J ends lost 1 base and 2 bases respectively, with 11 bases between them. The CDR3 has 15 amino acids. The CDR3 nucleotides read TGTGCCAGCAGCTTAGTGGGGGCGGAGCAAGAGACCCAGTACTTC. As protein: CASSLVGAEQETQYF.

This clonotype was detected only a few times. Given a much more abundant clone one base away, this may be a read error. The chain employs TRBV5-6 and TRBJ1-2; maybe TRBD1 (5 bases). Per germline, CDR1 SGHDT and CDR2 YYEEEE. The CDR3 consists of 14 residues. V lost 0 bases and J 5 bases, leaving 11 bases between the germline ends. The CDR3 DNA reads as TGTGCCAGCAGCTTGGGTCCAGGGCCATATGGCTACACCTTC. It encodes CASSLGPGPYGYTF.

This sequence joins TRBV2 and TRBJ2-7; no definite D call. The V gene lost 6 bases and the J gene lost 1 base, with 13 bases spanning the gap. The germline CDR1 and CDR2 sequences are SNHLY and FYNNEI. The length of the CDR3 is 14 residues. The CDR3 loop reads CASSPRRVSYEQYF. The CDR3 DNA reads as TGTGCCAGCAGCCCCAGACGGGTTTCCTACGAGCAGTACTTC.

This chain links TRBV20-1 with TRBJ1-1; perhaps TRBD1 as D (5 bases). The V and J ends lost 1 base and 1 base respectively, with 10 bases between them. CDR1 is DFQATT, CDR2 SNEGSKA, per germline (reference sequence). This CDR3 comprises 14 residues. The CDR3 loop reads CSARAGGQNTEAFF. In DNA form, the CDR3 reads TGCAGTGCTAGAGCCGGTGGACAGAACACTGAAGCTTTCTTT.

The CDR3 DNA sequence: TGCGCCAGCAGCTACATAGCGGGCGAGCAGTACTTC. Amino acid sequence: CASSYIAGEQYF. The chain joins TRBV4-1 to TRBJ2-7; 7 bases match TRBD2. Germline loops: CDR1 MGHRA, CDR2 YSYEKL. Germline trimming cut 5 bases from V and 6 bases from J; bases unmatched to any gene: 4. The CDR3 length is 12 residues.

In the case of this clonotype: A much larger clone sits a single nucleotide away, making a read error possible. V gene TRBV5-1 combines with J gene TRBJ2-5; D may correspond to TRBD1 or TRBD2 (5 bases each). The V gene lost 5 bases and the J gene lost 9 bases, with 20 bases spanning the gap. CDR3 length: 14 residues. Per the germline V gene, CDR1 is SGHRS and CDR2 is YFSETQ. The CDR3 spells CASRAGTISEAQYF. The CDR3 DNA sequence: TGCGCCAGCAGAGCCGGGACGATCTCCGAGGCCCAGTACTTC.

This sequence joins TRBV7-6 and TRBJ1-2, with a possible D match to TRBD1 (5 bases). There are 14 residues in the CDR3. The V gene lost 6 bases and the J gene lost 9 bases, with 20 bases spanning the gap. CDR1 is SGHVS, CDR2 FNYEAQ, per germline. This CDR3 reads CASSYAGVKDSYTF. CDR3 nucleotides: TGTGCCAGCAGTTATGCGGGGGTTAAGGATAGCTACACCTTC.

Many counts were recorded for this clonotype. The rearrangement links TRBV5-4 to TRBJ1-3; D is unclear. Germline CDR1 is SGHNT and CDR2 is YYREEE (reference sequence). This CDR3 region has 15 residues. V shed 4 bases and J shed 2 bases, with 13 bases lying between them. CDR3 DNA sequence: TGTGCCAGCAGCCTACCCAGTCCCACTGGAAACACCATATATTTT. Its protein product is CASSLPSPTGNTIYF.

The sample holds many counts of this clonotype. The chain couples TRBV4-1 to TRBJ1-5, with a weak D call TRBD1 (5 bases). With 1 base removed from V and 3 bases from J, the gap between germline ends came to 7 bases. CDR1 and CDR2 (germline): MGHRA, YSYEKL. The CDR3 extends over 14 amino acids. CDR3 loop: CASSQAQDNQPQHF. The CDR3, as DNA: TGCGCCAGCAGCCAAGCACAGGACAATCAGCCCCAGCATTTT.